This is a list of T cell receptor beta chains from one sample in a study of cytomegalovirus exposure and HLA in healthy donors. TCRdb's table, derived via immunoSEQ multiplex PCR, lists solely in-frame clones and lacks some. In the table there are 150,000 to 200,000 clones, 75% to 85% of which are singletons. Input material: PBMCs. The receptors stem from a woman aged 45-65 years in good health and CMV-seronegative. Each CDR3 is given with its conserved first and last residue. The order of the fields is J gene, V gene, D gene, clone size, CDR3 protein, CDR3 DNA. The D gene is left open where the match is weak. Size tells how often a clone was seen (once, few, many) or the class of an expanded clone, and some rows leave it out.

j_call: TRBJ1-4
v_call: TRBV6-5
d_call: .
clone_size: .
cdr3_aa: CASSYVGNEKLFF
cdr3_nt: TGTGCCAGCAGTTACGTCGGGAATGAAAAACTGTTTTTT

j_call: TRBJ1-5
v_call: TRBV19
d_call: .
clone_size: few
cdr3_aa: CASSRQGLSEPQHF
cdr3_nt: TGTGCCAGTAGTAGGCAGGGACTTTCGGAGCCCCAGCATTTT

j_call: TRBJ1-4
v_call: TRBV18
d_call: .
clone_size: .
cdr3_aa: CASSPLRSNEKLFF
cdr3_nt: TGTGCCAGCTCACCACTACGGAGTAATGAAAAACTGTTTTTT

j_call: TRBJ1-1
v_call: TRBV7-2
d_call: .
clone_size: .
cdr3_aa: CASNFGKSNTEAFF
cdr3_nt: TGTGCCAGCAACTTCGGGAAGAGCAACACTGAAGCTTTCTTT

j_call: TRBJ2-7
v_call: TRBV28
d_call: .
clone_size: .
cdr3_aa: CASRTVRFYEQYF
cdr3_nt: TGTGCCAGTAGAACAGTTCGGTTCTACGAGCAGTACTTC

j_call: TRBJ2-3
v_call: TRBV9
d_call: TRBD2
clone_size: .
cdr3_aa: CASSALRGSGRTDTQYF
cdr3_nt: TGTGCCAGCAGCGCCCTAAGAGGTAGCGGGAGGACGGATACGCAGTATTTT

j_call: TRBJ1-1
v_call: TRBV28
d_call: TRBD1
clone_size: .
cdr3_aa: CASSSPTGRNTEAFF
cdr3_nt: TGTGCCAGCAGTTCTCCGACAGGGAGGAACACTGAAGCTTTCTTT

j_call: TRBJ2-7
v_call: TRBV27
d_call: TRBD2
clone_size: .
cdr3_aa: CASSLGLAAYEQYF
cdr3_nt: TGTGCCAGCAGTTTGGGACTAGCGGCGTACGAGCAGTACTTC

j_call: TRBJ2-5
v_call: TRBV5-1
d_call: TRBD2
clone_size: .
cdr3_aa: CASSNSGRLRETQYF
cdr3_nt: TGCGCCAGCAGTAACAGCGGGAGACTCCGAGAGACCCAGTACTTC

j_call: TRBJ2-7
v_call: TRBV6-1
d_call: TRBD2
clone_size: .
cdr3_aa: CASVVSGTLEQYF
cdr3_nt: TGTGCCAGCGTGGTTAGCGGGACCCTCGAGCAGTACTTC

j_call: TRBJ1-1
v_call: TRBV29-1
d_call: .
clone_size: .
cdr3_aa: CSVSGGTLNTEAFF
cdr3_nt: TGCAGCGTTAGTGGCGGAACGCTGAACACTGAAGCTTTCTTT

j_call: TRBJ2-5
v_call: TRBV4-1
d_call: .
clone_size: .
cdr3_aa: CASSQGRVQEIQYF
cdr3_nt: TGCGCCAGCAGCCAGGGCAGGGTCCAAGAGATCCAGTACTTC

j_call: TRBJ2-1
v_call: TRBV5-1
d_call: TRBD1
clone_size: .
cdr3_aa: CASKGQGNLGSYNEQFF
cdr3_nt: TGCGCCAGCAAGGGACAGGGGAACCTAGGGTCCTACAATGAGCAGTTCTTC

j_call: TRBJ2-7
v_call: TRBV7-9
d_call: .
clone_size: few
cdr3_aa: CASSSGDSSYEQYF
cdr3_nt: TGTGCCAGCAGCTCGGGGGATAGCTCCTACGAGCAGTACTTC

j_call: TRBJ2-1
v_call: TRBV5-1
d_call: .
clone_size: .
cdr3_aa: CASSLPGAFNNEQFF
cdr3_nt: TGCGCCAGCAGCTTGCCAGGGGCCTTCAACAATGAGCAGTTCTTC

j_call: TRBJ1-5
v_call: TRBV9
d_call: TRBD1
clone_size: few
cdr3_aa: CASSGQGGPGQPQHF
cdr3_nt: TGTGCCAGCAGCGGACAGGGGGGGCCCGGTCAGCCCCAGCATTTT

j_call: TRBJ1-3
v_call: TRBV7-9
d_call: TRBD1
clone_size: .
cdr3_aa: CASSDTGGPGNTIYF
cdr3_nt: TGTGCCAGCAGCGATACAGGGGGACCTGGAAACACCATATATTTT